What follows describes a single TCR beta chain. Antigen specificity is unknown. These data originate in a study of cytomegalovirus exposure and HLA in healthy donors. Whole-study findings and limits: TCR beta V segments were, for the most part, productive about 87% or about 30% of the time in an earlier analysis. Analyzed later, most CMV-associated TCR beta chains appeared HLA-restricted. Rates of TCR association differed by HLA locus in a later analysis, with DRB1 highest and HLA-C lowest. Researchers counted roughly 150 TCR beta chains as cytomegalovirus-associated.

V was shortened by 4 bases and J by 10 bases, with 21 bases between the two germline ends. Germline V gene sequence: CDR1 SGDLS, CDR2 YYNGEE. The CDR3 is made up of 15 amino acids. The PCR used 60 Vbeta and 13 Jbeta primers. Assay used: immunoSEQ multiplex PCR; TCRdb lists only in-frame clones, some missing. The sample holds 60,000 to 80,000 clones. The chain joins TRBV9 to TRBJ2-1; tentatively, D is TRBD1 (7 bases). The clonotype comes from a boy aged 10-17 years in good health and CMV-seronegative. The sequencing sample was made of PBMCs. The CDR3 region has the DNA TGTGCCAGCAGCTTGCGACAGGGAGGACCCTACGAGCAGTTCTTC. Translation: CASSLRQGGPYEQFF.